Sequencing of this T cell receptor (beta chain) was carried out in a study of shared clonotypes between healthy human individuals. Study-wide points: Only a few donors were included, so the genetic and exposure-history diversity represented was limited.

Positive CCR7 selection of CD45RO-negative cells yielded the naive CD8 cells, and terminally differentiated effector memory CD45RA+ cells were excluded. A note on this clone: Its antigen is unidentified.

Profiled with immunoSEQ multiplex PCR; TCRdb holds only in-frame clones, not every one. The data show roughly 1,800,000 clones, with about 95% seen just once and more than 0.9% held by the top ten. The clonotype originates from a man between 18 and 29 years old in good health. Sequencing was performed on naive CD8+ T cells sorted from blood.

CDR3 nucleotides: TGTGCCAGCCAGGACGGCCGCATCATGAACACTGAAGCTTTCTTT. Encoded protein: CASQDGRIMNTEAFF. This rearrangement joins TRBV6-1 to TRBJ1-1, with no clear D. V shed 8 bases and J shed 0 bases, with 16 bases lying between them. Germline CDR1 is MNHNS and CDR2 is SASEGT. The CDR3 extends over 15 amino acids.